This entry lists 21 T cell receptor delta chains sequenced from one sample in a study of gamma-delta T cells after stem cell transplantation. TCRdb reanalysed the RT-PCR reads via CATT. Counted here are roughly 630 delta-chain clones, 8.1% occurring once; the ten biggest clones make up approximately 53%. The sample comprised gamma-delta T cells. The receptor source for this set is a human donor. It is not recorded whose cells these are; they may come from a transplant donor.

Comments on this clone: The identical CDR3 is also encoded by other nucleotide sequences in the sample. The J gene is TRDJ1, the V gene TRDV2; D may correspond to TRDD2 or TRDD3 (9 bases each). The CDR3 is 18 residues long. Germline loops: CDR1 GEAIGNYY, CDR2 EKD. Trimming cost V 7 bases and J 3 bases, with 29 bases left between them. The CDR3, as DNA: TGTGCCTGCGACCCCCTTCCTACGGCCCGGGGGATACCCGATAAACTCATCTTT. It translates to CACDPLPTARGIPDKLIF.

The rearrangement links TRDV2 to TRDJ1, with 9 bases matching TRDD3. Assignment of the J gene here rests on matching the DNA to germline, because TCRdb gives none. With V trimmed by 0 bases and J by 2 bases, 12 bases remained unmatched. This CDR3 has 18 residues. The germline CDR1 and CDR2 sequences are GEAIGNYY and EKD. In DNA, the CDR3 is TGTGCCTGTGACACCGGCGCTACGTGGGGGGATACAACCGATAAACTCATCTTT. Amino acids: CACDTGATWGDTTDKLIF.

Turning to this clone: This likely traces to a read error, being one base from a far larger clone. The sample contains more than one DNA sequence encoding this CDR3. Here the CDR3 DNA reads TGTGCCTGTGATCGACTGGGGGGCTACACCGATAAACTCATCTTT. This codes for CACDRLGGYTDKLIF. The gene calls are TRDV2 and TRDJ1, with TRDD3 matching over 8 bases. This CDR3 spans 15 amino acids. J lost 0 bases, V lost 4 bases, and 6 bases had no gene match. CDR1 and CDR2 from the germline V gene are GEAIGNYY and EKD.

This clone has more than one count but fewer than ten. The same CDR3 is also encoded by other DNA sequences in this sample. The chain has TRDV2 and TRDJ1; 8 positions agree with TRDD3. TCRdb records no J gene; here it was assigned by comparing the DNA to germline. The CDR3 consists of 15 residues. The V gene's germline CDR1 is GEAIGNYY and CDR2 EKD. J lost 7 bases, V lost 0 bases, and 9 bases had no gene match. CDR3 DNA: TGTGCCTGTGACACCCTGGGGGACGCGGCGGGTAAACTCATCTTT. Amino acid sequence: CACDTLGDAAGKLIF.

Here the CDR3 reads CACDITGGTSWDTRQMFF. The CDR3 DNA reads as TGTGCCTGTGACATTACTGGGGGTACCTCCTGGGACACCCGACAGATGTTTTTC. V and J are TRDV2 and TRDJ3; 8 bases line up with TRDD3. This CDR3 region has 18 residues. Germline V lookup: CDR1 GEAIGNYY, CDR2 EKD. The V gene end was trimmed by 2 bases and the J gene end by 0 bases; junction bases not matched to a gene: 5.

This clone was seen only a few times. This sequence joins TRDV2 and TRDJ3; tentative D call: TRDD3 (6 bases). V was cut by 0 bases and J by 6 bases, with 20 bases left in between. Germline V gives CDR1 GEAIGNYY, CDR2 EKD. The CDR3 totals 19 residues. CDR3 in DNA: TGTGCCTGTGACACCGTGGGGATCCCACTGGACTCGGACACCCGACAGATGTTTTTC. Residues: CACDTVGIPLDSDTRQMFF.

This clone was detected a few times. The TCRdb record carries a much larger clone's protein, which differs from this DNA's translation at residue 14; a read error is the likely cause, and the protein listed here is the DNA translation. This chain uses TRDV1 with TRDJ1; D may be TRDD2 (5 bases). CDR3 length: 17 amino acids. Germline V CDR1 and CDR2: TSWWSYY, QGS. This CDR3 is CALSPPYSAPSTDELIF. The DNA of the CDR3 is TGTGCTCTCTCCCCACCCTACTCCGCCCCTAGCACCGATGAACTCATCTTT.

This clone occurred a few times. It may be a read error: a sequence one base away is much more abundant. This same CDR3 is encoded by further DNA sequences in the sample. The chain joins TRDV2 to TRDJ3, with a weak D call TRDD3 (5 bases). The CDR3 consists of 18 residues. CDR1 is GEAIGNYY and CDR2 is EKD in the germline V gene. The CDR3 bases are TGTGCATGTGACACCGGAGGGATGTACTCCTGGGACACCCGACAGATGTTTTTC. As protein: CACDTGGMYSWDTRQMFF.

In this sample, this clone turned up a few times. The protein held in TCRdb is that of a much larger clone and does not match this DNA's translation at residue 13, likely because of a read error; the protein shown is translated from the DNA. The V gene is TRDV2, the J gene TRDJ1, with TRDD3 matching 10 bases. This CDR3 is built from 16 residues. Germline V CDR1 and CDR2: GEAIGNYY, EKD. The J segment lost 11 bases and the V segment lost 1 base, leaving 15 bases of the junction unmatched. The CDR3 bases are TGTGCCTGTGACACAGTTGGGGGGGATACGCGGTTACATCTCATCTTT. It is translated as CACDTVGGDTRLHLIF.

This clone is labeled medium-sized (0.01 to 0.1%). The sample holds other DNA sequences that translate to the same CDR3. V is TRDV2 and J is TRDJ1; 13 bases fit TRDD3. No J segment appears in TCRdb, so it was assigned here by matching the sequence to germline. Germline values: CDR1 GEAIGNYY, CDR2 EKD. This CDR3 spans 18 amino acids. The ends lost 4 bases at V and 2 bases at J; junction bases unmatched: 12. The CDR3 reads CACDSSQTGGYATDKLIF. In nucleotides, the CDR3 is TGTGCCTGTGATAGCAGTCAAACTGGGGGATACGCTACCGATAAACTCATCTTT.

The sample holds a few counts of this clone. This likely reflects a read error, since a far larger clone is one base away. The chain uses TRDV2 and TRDJ3, with 9 bases lining up with TRDD3. The CDR3 runs 21 residues. The germline V gene has CDR1 GEAIGNYY and CDR2 EKD. V shed 2 bases, J shed 2 bases, and the junction held 15 bases outside the gene matches. The CDR3 nucleotides read TGTGCCTGTGACAAACTGGGGGACCCCAACCCGGAGCCCTGGGACACCCGACAGATGTTTTTC. Translation gives CACDKLGDPNPEPWDTRQMFF.

Notes on this clone: It differs at one base from a far larger clone, so likely a read error. The identical CDR3 is also encoded by other nucleotide sequences in the sample. This chain joins TRDV2 and TRDJ1; D ambiguous. Germline V gives CDR1 GEAIGNYY, CDR2 EKD. The CDR3 is 18 residues long. The V gene lost 4 bases and the J gene lost 1 base, with 24 bases spanning the gap. The CDR3: CACEPMTNTGISTDKLIF. CDR3 nucleotide sequence: TGTGCCTGTGAGCCTATGACCAATACAGGAATCAGCACCGATAAACTCATCTTT.

A remark on this clone: The protein in TCRdb stems from a much larger clone and differs at residue 5 from this DNA's translation, likely a read error; here the protein is translated from the DNA. V gene TRDV2 combines with J gene TRDJ1; 10 nucleotides agree with TRDD3. Germline-derived CDR1 and CDR2 are GEAIGNYY and EKD. The CDR3 loop spans 15 amino acids. The junction had 7 bases not matched to a gene; V was cut back by 5 bases and J by 2 bases. CDR3 bases: TGTGCCTGTGCCGTCCTACTGGGGGATACCGATAAACTCATCTTT. It specifies CACAVLLGDTDKLIF.

V gene TRDV1 combines with J gene TRDJ1, with 9 bases matching TRDD2. After removal of 3 bases from V and 0 bases from J, the junction contained 23 bases not matched to a gene. This CDR3 is 22 amino acids long. Germline V gene lookup returns CDR1 TSWWSYY and CDR2 QGS. The CDR3 DNA sequence: TGTGCTCTTGGGGATCCCGACTTCCTTCCTACGGGGTGGGGGCTGTACACCGATAAACTCATCTTT. Translated: CALGDPDFLPTGWGLYTDKLIF.

The genes are TRDV2 and TRDJ4; TRDD3 agrees at 9 bases. Germline CDR1 and CDR2: GEAIGNYY and EKD. The CDR3 extends over 18 amino acids. V dropped 1 base and J dropped 0; count of bases not matched to a gene: 14. CDR3 nucleotides: TGTGCCTGTGACACTGTACGAACTGGGGGAGAGGTGGCCAGACCCCTGATCTTT. Translated, it gives CACDTVRTGGEVARPLIF.

Notes on this clone: A far larger clone is off by one base, so a read error is likely. The chain is built from TRDV2 and TRDJ1; TRDD3 matches 9 bases. The CDR3 runs 17 residues. CDR1 is GEAIGNYY, CDR2 EKD, per germline. For the CDR3, the DNA is TGTGCCTGTGACACCGCCGAGGGGGATACCTACACCGATAAACTCACCTTT. This sequence encodes CACDTAEGDTYTDKLTF.

This clone appeared a few times. The sample has other DNA sequences that encode this CDR3 too. The CDR3 loop is CACDSLQTGGYATDKLIF. The DNA of the CDR3 is TGTGCCTGTGATAGCCTTCAAACTGGGGGATACGCGACCGATAAACTCATCTTT. This chain links TRDV2 with TRDJ1; 13 bases line up with TRDD3. Here the J gene came from matching the DNA to germline, since TCRdb omits it. The germline V gene has CDR1 GEAIGNYY and CDR2 EKD. J was trimmed by 2 bases and V by 4 bases; bases with no gene match: 12. The CDR3 sequence is 18 residues long.

This clone was observed a few times. This chain connects TRDV1 to TRDJ1; D possibly uses TRDD2 or TRDD3 (5 bases each). The germline V gene has CDR1 TSWWSYY and CDR2 QGS. Trimming took 4 bases from V and 0 from J, leaving 42 bases between them. The CDR3 has 25 residues. CDR3 in DNA: TGTGCTCTTGGGGGAAGCTCCTTACCTTTCCTTGAGGGATGCGTGGGACTCATGTACACCGATAAACTCATCTTT. Protein sequence: CALGGSSLPFLEGCVGLMYTDKLIF.

By frequency in the sample, this clone is large. This chain links TRDV2 with TRDJ3, with D hard to call. V dropped 3 bases and J dropped 0 bases, with 8 bases sitting between them. This CDR3 has 16 residues. CDR1 and CDR2 from the germline V gene are GEAIGNYY and EKD. The chain's CDR3 is CACDPQSSWDTRQMFF. In DNA form, the CDR3 reads TGTGCCTGTGACCCCCAGAGCTCCTGGGACACCCGACAGATGTTTTTC.

By share, this clone counts as large. This specimen includes other DNA sequences encoding the same CDR3. This chain connects TRDV2 to TRDJ1; the match to TRDD3 covers 7 bases. The CDR3 runs to 17 residues. V shed 0 bases and J 1 base; nucleotides not matched to a gene: 10. The germline CDR1 and CDR2 sequences are GEAIGNYY and EKD. CDR3 sequence (DNA): TGTGCCTGTGACACCGCCCTAGCTGGGGGTGGCACCGATAAACTCATCTTT. Protein: CACDTALAGGGTDKLIF.

To note about this clone: The translation of this DNA and the TCRdb protein of a much larger clone differ at residue 4, probably owing to a read error; the protein shown here is translated from the DNA. The rearrangement uses TRDV2 and TRDJ1; TRDD3 aligns across 10 bases. Germline loops: CDR1 GEAIGNYY, CDR2 EKD. CDR3 length: 17 residues. Written as DNA, the CDR3 is TGTGCCTGTGGCACCTTACTGGGGGATCAGTACACCGATAAACTCATCTTT. Amino acid sequence: CACGTLLGDQYTDKLIF.